This record covers a single T cell receptor (beta chain). It has no known antigen specificity. No much larger clone is present one base from it, and per-base qualities are unavailable. Samples from volunteer blood donors who had recovered from COVID-19 were contributed by a second Seattle source. The collaborating institutions used their own protocols to collect whole blood in K2EDTA tubes. For TCRbeta analysis, collaborator samples were shipped as frozen whole blood, as isolated PBMCs, or as DNA extracted from either sample type. TCRbeta CDR3 regions were amplified from genomic DNA using the immunoSEQ Assay, a bias-controlled multiplex PCR. On the authors' methods: The number of nucleated cells in each sample was estimated by amplification of reference gene primers within the assay. To quantify the absolute abundance of each unique TCRbeta CDR3 rearrangement, sequence reads were collapsed and filtered. For each sample, productive Simpson clonality was calculated by taking the square root of Simpson's diversity index across productive rearrangements. This is the immuneACCESS table as TCRdb keeps it, with only in-frame sequences that have V and J called. A part of the clones is gone; compared with another copy, unresolved V genes explain less than half, and the rest is unexplained. That table is the source of V, J and clone size, and D and trimming were worked out from the DNA. A total of just over 250,000 clones appear in this sample, about nine tenths of them only once. The top ten clones comprise about 4.1% of the sample.

The data originate from a study of blood T cell repertoires in COVID-19 (dated by TCRdb to 2018 to 2020). The study in broad terms: Samples from collaborators originated in the United States, Italy and Spain and spanned both the acute and convalescent phases of COVID-19. The material from the prospective study consisted of cDNA or gDNA derived from T cells, B-cell-depleted T cells, or PBMCs. The dataset comprised deeply sampled blood TCRbeta repertoires from subjects exposed to, actively infected with, or recovered from COVID-19. A freely available public database, intended as a resource for researchers studying the immune response to SARS-CoV-2, is where the repertoires were released. Samples were obtained from the ongoing ImmuneRACE study (first 160 participants) and from 950 to 1,500 subjects provided by 6 global collaborators. Sample metadata almost always included a de-identified subject ID, COVID-19 status, age in years and sex. HLA class I and class II types, where available, came from metadata supplied by the sample provider rather than from assay-based typing. General findings and caveats noted by the study authors: How much clinical and demographic metadata was included differed by source and by participant, and the metadata was provided uncurated.

Trimming removed 7 bases from V and 0 bases from J, leaving 11 bases between the germline ends. The germline V gene provides CDR1 SQVTM and CDR2 ANQGSEA. The CDR3 covers 13 residues, taking in both the cysteine and the phenylalanine. Only CDR3 DNA is held: 39 bases, read in frame from base 1. The sequence came from a man aged 60 to 69 who had recovered from COVID-19. Recombination connected TRBV29-1 to TRBJ2-3; TRBD2 is perhaps the D gene, given 6 matching bases. The specimen sequenced was peripheral blood. Read as DNA, the sequence is TGCAGCGCCGGGAGAGGGAGCACAGATACGCAGTATTTT. It is translated as CSAGRGSTDTQYF.